The present TCR beta chain was sequenced within a study of cytomegalovirus exposure and HLA in healthy donors. About the study: Most genotyped donors, 65% to 85% of about 400, had Caucasian-associated genetic ancestry. Study-wide findings and caveats: The study dropped some indistinguishable V segments, TRBV6-2 and TRBV6-3 among them. Cytomegalovirus-associated TCR beta chains were listed, numbering under 200.

This PCR relied on a set of 60 Vbeta primers and 13 Jbeta primers. Using immunoSEQ multiplex PCR, the repertoire was profiled, and TCRdb retains in-frame clones only, with some absent. The sample has around 90,000 clones; over 55% are singletons. This cohort consisted of healthy bone marrow donors. V gave up 1 base and J gave up 7 bases, with 14 bases separating them. CDR3 size: 14 residues. CDR1 is MNHNS and CDR2 is SASEGT in the germline V gene. This clone was observed a few times. The antigen remains undetermined. The chain combines TRBV6-1 with TRBJ2-7; D possibly corresponds to TRBD1 (6 bases). Sequencing was carried out using PBMCs. The TCR originated in a woman aged 45 to 65 in good health and CMV-seropositive. The CDR3 nucleotides are TGTGCCAGCAGTGAAGAAGGGACAAGCAGGGAGCAGTACTTC. Translated: CASSEEGTSREQYF.